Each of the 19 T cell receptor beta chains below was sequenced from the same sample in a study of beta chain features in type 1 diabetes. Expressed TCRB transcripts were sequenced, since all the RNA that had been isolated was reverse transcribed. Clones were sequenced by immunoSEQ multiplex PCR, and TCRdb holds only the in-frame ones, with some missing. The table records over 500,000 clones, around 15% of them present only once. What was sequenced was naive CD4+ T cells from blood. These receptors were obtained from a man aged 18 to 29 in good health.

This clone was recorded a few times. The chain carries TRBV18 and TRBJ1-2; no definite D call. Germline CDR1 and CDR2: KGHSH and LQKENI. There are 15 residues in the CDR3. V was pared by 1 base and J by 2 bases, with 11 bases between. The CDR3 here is CASSPRADGNYGYTF. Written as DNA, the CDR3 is TGTGCCAGCTCACCACGGGCTGACGGAAACTATGGCTACACCTTC.

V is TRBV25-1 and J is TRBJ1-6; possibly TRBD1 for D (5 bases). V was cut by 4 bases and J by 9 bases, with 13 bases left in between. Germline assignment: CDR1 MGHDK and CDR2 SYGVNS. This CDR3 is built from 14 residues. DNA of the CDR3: TGTGCCAGCAGTGGGACATGGAAATTTTCACCCCTCCACTTT. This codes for CASSGTWKFSPLHF.

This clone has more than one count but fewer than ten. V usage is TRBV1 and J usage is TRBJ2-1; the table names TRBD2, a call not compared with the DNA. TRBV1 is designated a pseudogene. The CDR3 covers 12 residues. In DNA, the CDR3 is TGCACCAGCAGCCAAGACGAGAATGAGCAGTTCTTC. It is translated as CTSSQDENEQFF.

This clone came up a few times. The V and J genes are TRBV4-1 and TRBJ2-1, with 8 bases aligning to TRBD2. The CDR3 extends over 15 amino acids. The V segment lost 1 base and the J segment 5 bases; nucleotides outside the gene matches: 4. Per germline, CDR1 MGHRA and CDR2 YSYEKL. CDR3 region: CASSQVGTRNNEQFF. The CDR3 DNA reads TGCGCCAGCAGCCAAGTAGGGACTAGAAACAATGAGCAGTTCTTC.

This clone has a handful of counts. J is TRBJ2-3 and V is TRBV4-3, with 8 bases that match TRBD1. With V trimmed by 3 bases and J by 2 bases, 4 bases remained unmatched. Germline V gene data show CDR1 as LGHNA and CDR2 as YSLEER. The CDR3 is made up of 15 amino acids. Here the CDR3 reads CASSQDRAYTDTQYF. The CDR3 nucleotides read TGCGCCAGCAGCCAGGACAGGGCGTACACAGATACGCAGTATTTT.

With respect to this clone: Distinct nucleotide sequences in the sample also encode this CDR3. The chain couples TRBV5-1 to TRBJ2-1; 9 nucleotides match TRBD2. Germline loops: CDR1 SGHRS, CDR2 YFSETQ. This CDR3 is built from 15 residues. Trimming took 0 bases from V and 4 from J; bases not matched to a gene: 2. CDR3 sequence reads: CASSLVSGGYNEQFF. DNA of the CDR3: TGCGCCAGCAGCTTGGTGAGCGGGGGGTACAATGAGCAGTTCTTC.

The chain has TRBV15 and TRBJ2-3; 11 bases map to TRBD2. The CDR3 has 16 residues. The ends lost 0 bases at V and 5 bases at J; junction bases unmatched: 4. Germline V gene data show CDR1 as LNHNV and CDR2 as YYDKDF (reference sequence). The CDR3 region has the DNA TGTGCCACCAGCAGAGATCTCCTAGCGGGGGGAGATACGCAGTATTTT. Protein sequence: CATSRDLLAGGDTQYF.

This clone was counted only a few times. The CDR3 DNA reads as TGTGCCAGCAGCATTGGGGCAGGGCACACAGATACGCAGTATTTT. This encodes CASSIGAGHTDTQYF. J is TRBJ2-3 and V is TRBV5-4; perhaps TRBD1 as D (5 bases). CDR3 length equals 15 residues. Germline assignment: CDR1 SGHNT and CDR2 YYREEE (reference sequence). Trimming took 4 bases from V and 2 from J, leaving 14 bases between them.

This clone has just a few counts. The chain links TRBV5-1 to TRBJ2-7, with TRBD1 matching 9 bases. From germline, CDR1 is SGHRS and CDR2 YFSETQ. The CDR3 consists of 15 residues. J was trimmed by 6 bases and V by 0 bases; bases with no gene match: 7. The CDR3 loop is CASSLGDRVIGEQYF. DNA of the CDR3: TGCGCCAGCAGCTTGGGGGACAGGGTCATCGGCGAGCAGTACTTC. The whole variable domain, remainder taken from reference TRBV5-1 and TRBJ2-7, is KAGVTQTPRYLIKTRGQQVTLSCSPISGHRSVSWYQQTPGQGLQFLFEYFSETQRNKGNFPGRFSGRQFSNSRSEMNVSTLELGDSALYLCASSLGDRVIGEQYFGPGTRLTVT.

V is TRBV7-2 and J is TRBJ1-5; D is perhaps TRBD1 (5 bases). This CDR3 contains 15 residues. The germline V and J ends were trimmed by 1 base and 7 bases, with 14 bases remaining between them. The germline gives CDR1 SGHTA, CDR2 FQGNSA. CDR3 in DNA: TGTGCCAGCAGCTTAGATCAGGGCTGGAGACAGCCCCAGCATTTT. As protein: CASSLDQGWRQPQHF.

CDR3 sequence reads: CASSRDYRSGTDTQYF. The CDR3 DNA is TGTGCCAGCAGCCGGGACTACCGGTCGGGCACAGATACGCAGTATTTT. The rearrangement uses TRBV7-2 and TRBJ2-3, with TRBD2 identical over 7 bases. J was trimmed by 1 base and V by 5 bases; bases with no gene match: 9. Germline assignment: CDR1 SGHTA and CDR2 FQGNSA. The CDR3 runs 16 residues.

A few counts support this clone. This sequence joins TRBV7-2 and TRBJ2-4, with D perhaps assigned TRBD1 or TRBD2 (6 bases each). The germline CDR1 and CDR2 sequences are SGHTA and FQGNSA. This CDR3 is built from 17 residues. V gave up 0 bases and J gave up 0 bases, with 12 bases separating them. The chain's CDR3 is CASSLAPGALAKNIQYF. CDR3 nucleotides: TGTGCCAGCAGCTTAGCACCGGGGGCCCTAGCCAAAAACATTCAGTACTTC.

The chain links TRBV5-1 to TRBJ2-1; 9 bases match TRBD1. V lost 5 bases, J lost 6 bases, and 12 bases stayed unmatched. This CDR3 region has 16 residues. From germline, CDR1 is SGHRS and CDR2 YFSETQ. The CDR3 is CASRSSWDREINEQFF. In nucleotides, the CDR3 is TGCGCCAGCAGGTCTTCCTGGGACAGGGAAATCAATGAGCAGTTCTTC.

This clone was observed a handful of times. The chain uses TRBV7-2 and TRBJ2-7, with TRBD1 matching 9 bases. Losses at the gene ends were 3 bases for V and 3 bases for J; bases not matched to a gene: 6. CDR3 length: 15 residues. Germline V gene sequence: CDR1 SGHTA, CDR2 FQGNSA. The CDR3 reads CASSFTGGQFYEQYF. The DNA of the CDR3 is TGTGCCAGCAGCTTCACAGGGGGCCAGTTCTACGAGCAGTACTTC.

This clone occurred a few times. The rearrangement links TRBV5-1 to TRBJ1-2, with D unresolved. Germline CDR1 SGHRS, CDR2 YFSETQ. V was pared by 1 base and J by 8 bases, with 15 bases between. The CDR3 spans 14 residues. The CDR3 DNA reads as TGCGCCAGCAGCTTGTTAGGGCACACGGAGGGCTACACCTTC. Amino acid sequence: CASSLLGHTEGYTF.

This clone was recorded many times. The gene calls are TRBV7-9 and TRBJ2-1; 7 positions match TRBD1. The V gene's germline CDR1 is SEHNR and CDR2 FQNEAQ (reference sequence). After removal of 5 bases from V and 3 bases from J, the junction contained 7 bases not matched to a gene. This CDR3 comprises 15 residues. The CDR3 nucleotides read TGTGCCAGCAGCCACCGGGACAGATACTACAATGAGCAGTTCTTC. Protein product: CASSHRDRYYNEQFF.

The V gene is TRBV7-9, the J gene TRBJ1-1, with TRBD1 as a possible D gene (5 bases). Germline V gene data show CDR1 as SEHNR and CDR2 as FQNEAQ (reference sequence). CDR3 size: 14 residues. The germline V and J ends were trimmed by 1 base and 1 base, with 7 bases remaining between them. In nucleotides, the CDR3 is TGTGCCAGCAGCTTAGTGGGACCGAACACTGAAGCTTTCTTT. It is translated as CASSLVGPNTEAFF.

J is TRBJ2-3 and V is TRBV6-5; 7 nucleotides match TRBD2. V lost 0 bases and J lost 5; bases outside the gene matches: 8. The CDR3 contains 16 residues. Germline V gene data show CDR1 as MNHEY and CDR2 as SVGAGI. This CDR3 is CASSYSRLAQGDTQYF. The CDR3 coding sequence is TGTGCCAGCAGTTACTCGCGACTAGCCCAGGGAGATACGCAGTATTTT.

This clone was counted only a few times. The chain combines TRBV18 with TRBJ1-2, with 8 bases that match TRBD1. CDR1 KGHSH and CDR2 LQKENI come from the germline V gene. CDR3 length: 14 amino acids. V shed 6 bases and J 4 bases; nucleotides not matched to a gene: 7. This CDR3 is CASSADRATYGYTF. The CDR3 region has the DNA TGTGCCAGCTCTGCGGACAGGGCCACCTATGGCTACACCTTC.